The 12 T cell receptor beta chains presented below share a single source sample, sequenced in a study of T cells in localized non-small cell lung cancer. Sequencing used immunoSEQ multiplex PCR; TCRdb keeps in-frame clones, though not all of them. The sample holds about 23,000 clones, roughly nine tenths seen once. This specimen consisted of peripheral blood, obtained before any cancer treatment. These receptors came from an older male donor with stage I squamous cell lung carcinoma.

The rearrangement links TRBV7-2 to TRBJ2-7, with D perhaps assigned TRBD1 or TRBD2 (5 bases each). CDR1 and CDR2 from the germline V gene are SGHTA and FQGNSA. The CDR3 loop spans 15 amino acids. V lost 4 bases and J 0 bases, leaving 13 bases between the germline ends. CDR3 DNA sequence: TGTGCCAGCAGCTCCCGGGACCGCCACTCCTACGAGCAGTACTTC. This encodes CASSSRDRHSYEQYF.

The chain combines TRBV7-2 with TRBJ2-5, with TRBD2 identical over 15 bases. Per germline, CDR1 SGHTA and CDR2 FQGNSA. CDR3 length: 16 residues. Losses at the gene ends were 4 bases for V and 4 bases for J; bases not matched to a gene: 4. In DNA, the CDR3 is TGTGCCAGCAGCTCGGGACTAGCGGGGGGTCGAGAGACCCAGTACTTC. Protein sequence: CASSSGLAGGRETQYF.

This chain joins TRBV30 and TRBJ2-5; 7 nucleotides match TRBD2. V dropped 3 bases and J dropped 4; count of bases not matched to a gene: 11. The CDR3 length is 15 residues. Germline assignment: CDR1 GTSNPN and CDR2 SVGIG (reference sequence). This CDR3 is CAWRDGGLAVETQYF. DNA of the CDR3: TGTGCCTGGAGGGACGGAGGTCTAGCGGTAGAGACCCAGTACTTC.

This sequence joins TRBV5-1 and TRBJ1-5; perhaps TRBD1 as D (6 bases). The V gene's germline CDR1 is SGHRS and CDR2 YFSETQ. The CDR3 consists of 15 residues. V lost 2 bases and J 9 bases, leaving 18 bases between the germline ends. The CDR3 protein is CASSFEGQPGPPQHF. The CDR3 DNA reads as TGCGCCAGCAGCTTCGAAGGACAGCCCGGACCGCCCCAGCATTTT. The full variable domain, with the rest looked up from reference TRBV5-1 and TRBJ1-5, is KAGVTQTPRYLIKTRGQQVTLSCSPISGHRSVSWYQQTPGQGLQFLFEYFSETQRNKGNFPGRFSGRQFSNSRSEMNVSTLELGDSALYLCASSFEGQPGPPQHFGDGTRLSIL.

The rearrangement uses TRBV7-2 and TRBJ2-1; no clear D gene. V was cut by 1 base and J by 9 bases, with 10 bases left in between. Germline CDR1 is SGHTA and CDR2 is FQGNSA. The CDR3 sequence is 13 residues long. As DNA, the CDR3 is TGTGCCAGCAGCTTAGTAGTTGCAGGTGAGCAGTTCTTC. This translates into CASSLVVAGEQFF.

The rearrangement joins TRBV5-8 to TRBJ1-2, with TRBD1 matching over 7 bases. The trim removed 2 bases at V and 5 bases at J, leaving 9 bases unmatched. The CDR3 length is 15 residues. Per the germline V gene, CDR1 is SGHTS and CDR2 is YDEGEE. Here the CDR3 DNA reads TGTGCCAGCAGCTTCCTCACAGGGGTTGGGTATGGCTACACCTTC. It is translated as CASSFLTGVGYGYTF.

CDR3 in DNA: TGCAGCGTTGAAGGCATCGGTGGAAACACCATATATTTT. Amino acids: CSVEGIGGNTIYF. The chain uses TRBV29-1 and TRBJ1-3; unclear D gene. CDR1 and CDR2 (germline): SQVTM, ANQGSEA. V lost 1 base, J lost 3 bases, and 7 bases lay in between. The CDR3 length is 13 residues.

The genes are TRBV14 and TRBJ2-1, with 14 bases that match TRBD2. Germline V gives CDR1 SGHDN, CDR2 FVKESK. V dropped 4 bases and J dropped 13; count of bases not matched to a gene: 6. This CDR3 comprises 14 residues. The CDR3 DNA is TGTGCCAGCAGCCCGGGACTAGCGGGAGCATCTCAGTTCTTC. Protein product: CASSPGLAGASQFF.

The chain carries TRBV7-9 and TRBJ2-4; 7 bases are a match to TRBD1. Unmatched junction bases numbered 8, after V lost 1 base and J lost 14 bases. The CDR3 is 13 residues long. From germline, CDR1 is SEHNR and CDR2 FQNEAQ (reference sequence). In nucleotides, the CDR3 is TGTGCCAGCAGCTTAGAGGGACAGTCCCCGAAGTACTTC. Translated, it gives CASSLEGQSPKYF.

This rearrangement joins TRBV6-5 to TRBJ2-1; maybe TRBD1 (6 bases). The CDR3 is 14 amino acids. The germline V gene encodes CDR1 MNHEY and CDR2 SVGAGI. Trimming took 4 bases from V and 7 from J, leaving 14 bases between them. The CDR3 sequence: CASSSTGIRNEQFF. CDR3 bases: TGTGCCAGCAGTTCTACAGGGATAAGGAATGAGCAGTTCTTC.

V gene TRBV2 combines with J gene TRBJ2-4; D gene uncertain. This CDR3 is 16 amino acids long. Trimming took off 0 bases at V and 2 bases at J, with 11 bases between the two ends. Germline CDR1 reads SNHLY; CDR2 reads FYNNEI. CDR3 in amino acids: CASSEALPTTKNIQYF. The CDR3 DNA reads as TGTGCCAGCAGTGAAGCGCTACCAACGACCAAAAACATTCAGTACTTC.

Turning to this clone: At one end, the junction sequence differs from germline, possibly due to a read error. The chain combines TRBV7-7 with TRBJ2-3; D not resolved. The length of the CDR3 is 13 residues. Germline CDR1 is SSHAT and CDR2 is FNYEAQ (reference sequence). The CDR3 loop is CASSLGSTDTQYF. The CDR3 DNA is TGTGCTAGCAGCTTAGGTAGCACAGATACGCAGTATTTT.